This entry lists 17 T cell receptor beta chains sequenced from one sample in a study of blood T cells in healthy people across ages. Next came a second PCR, run for roughly 6 to 11 cycles, which used a sample-barcoded 5' primer along with a J-beta primer mix. One entry per CDR3 protein, called by TCRdb with MiXCR from the 5' RACE reads. The data show 800,000 to 1,300,000 distinct CDR3 sequences, with approximately 25% seen just once and about 0.69% held by the top ten. The data were also submitted as part of a second study, on T cells of mothers and their children.

The sample comprised blood. The receptors derive from a girl aged 2 to 9 in good health.

This clonotype showed up just a few times. The rearrangement uses TRBV20-1 and TRBJ2-1; the D gene is possibly TRBD2 (7 bases). Trimming cost V 0 bases and J 12 bases, with 21 bases left between them. CDR1 is DFQATT and CDR2 is SNEGSKA in the germline V gene (reference sequence). The CDR3 consists of 15 residues. CDR3 sequence reads: CSARDLGGGFGGQFF. Here the CDR3 DNA reads TGCAGTGCTAGAGATCTAGGGGGGGGGTTCGGTGGGCAGTTCTTC.

This clonotype was detected a few times. The chain recombines TRBV10-2 with TRBJ2-5; D uncertain. The CDR3 totals 13 residues. The germline gives CDR1 WSHSY, CDR2 SAAADI. V was pared by 5 bases and J by 5 bases, with 12 bases between. The chain's CDR3 is CASSMDVGETQYF. The CDR3 DNA is TGCGCCAGCAGTATGGACGTCGGGGAGACCCAGTACTTC.

The J gene is TRBJ2-1, the V gene TRBV29-1; 11 positions match TRBD2. The CDR3 contains 18 residues. The trim removed 3 bases at V and 7 bases at J, leaving 17 bases unmatched. Germline V CDR1 and CDR2: SQVTM, ANQGSEA. The CDR3 loop is CSVEGPGLAASYWNEQFF. The CDR3 coding sequence is TGCAGCGTTGAGGGCCCGGGACTAGCGGCTTCCTATTGGAATGAGCAGTTCTTC.

In this sample, this clonotype turned up a few times. The CDR3 coding sequence is TGTGCCAGCAGCTTAGAGGATCTGGGTCGGTGGAGGCAGTTCTTC. This translates into CASSLEDLGRWRQFF. The rearrangement links TRBV11-2 to TRBJ2-1; D not certain. Trimming pared 0 bases from V and 12 bases from J, leaving 18 bases between. This CDR3 contains 15 residues. Germline V gene lookup returns CDR1 SGHAT and CDR2 FQNNGV.

The chain has TRBV6-1 and TRBJ2-2, with a possible D match to TRBD1 (5 bases). V was trimmed by 10 bases and J by 0 bases, leaving 18 bases between them. The CDR3 is made up of 16 amino acids. CDR1 is MNHNS, CDR2 SASEGT, per germline. The CDR3 region is CATKFYRSPNTGELFF. CDR3 in DNA: TGTGCCACCAAATTTTACAGGAGCCCGAACACCGGGGAGCTGTTTTTT.

This clonotype was recorded a few times. This rearrangement joins TRBV29-1 to TRBJ1-1, with 7 bases identical to TRBD1. J lost 2 bases, V lost 7 bases, and 7 bases had no gene match. Germline loops: CDR1 SQVTM, CDR2 ANQGSEA. The length of the CDR3 is 13 residues. CDR3 nucleotides: TGCAGCGCGGGGGACAGATTAAACACTGAAGCTTTCTTT. This sequence encodes CSAGDRLNTEAFF. Full variable domain (missing parts from reference TRBV29-1 and TRBJ1-1): SAVISQKPSRDICQRGTSLTIQCQVDSQVTMMFWYRQQPGQSLTLIATANQGSEATYESGFVIDKFPISRPNLTFSTLTVSNMSPEDSSIYLCSAGDRLNTEAFFGQGTRLTVV.

J is TRBJ2-1 and V is TRBV29-1; TRBD1 matches 7 bases. J gave up 7 bases and V 7 bases, and 4 bases lay outside the gene matches. CDR3 size: 11 residues. Looked up from germline, CDR1 is SQVTM and CDR2 is ANQGSEA. CDR3 sequence: CSGQGSNEQFF. CDR3 DNA sequence: TGCAGCGGACAGGGCTCGAATGAGCAGTTCTTC.

The rearrangement uses TRBV20-1 and TRBJ2-1; D is tentatively TRBD1 or TRBD2 (6 bases each). V was pared by 5 bases and J by 7 bases, with 18 bases between. The length of the CDR3 is 14 residues. In germline, CDR1 is DFQATT, CDR2 SNEGSKA (reference sequence). CDR3 DNA sequence: TGCAGTGCTGGAGCAATCGGAGGGGGAAATGAGCAGTTCTTC. Its protein is CSAGAIGGGNEQFF.

This chain links TRBV20-1 with TRBJ2-7; D call uncertain. The end of the DNA aligns better with TRBJ2-5, so the J call may be wrong. The germline gives CDR1 DFQATT, CDR2 SNEGSKA (reference sequence). The CDR3 covers 13 residues. CDR3 in DNA: TGCAGTGCTGAAAGTCTTAAACAAGAGACCCAGTACTTC. Translating gives CSAESLKQETQYF.

This clonotype is a singleton in its sample. This rearrangement joins TRBV12-3 or TRBV12-4 to TRBJ2-7; 10 bases map to TRBD1. The CDR3 runs 16 residues. With 6 bases clipped from V and 4 bases from J, the junction kept 12 bases outside the gene matches. CDR3 protein: CASSASGQGNLYEQYF. CDR3 DNA sequence: TGTGCCAGCAGCGCCTCGGGACAGGGGAATTTATACGAGCAGTACTTC.

This clonotype appeared a few times. The rearrangement joins TRBV28 to TRBJ2-5, with D unresolved. With 0 bases removed from V and 4 bases from J, the gap between germline ends came to 9 bases. Germline V gene sequence: CDR1 MDHEN, CDR2 SYDVKM. This CDR3 comprises 14 residues. The CDR3 coding sequence is TGTGCCAGCAGTTTATGGGCCGCAGGAGAGACCCAGTACTTC. This codes for CASSLWAAGETQYF.

In this sample, this clonotype turned up a few times. Here the CDR3 DNA reads TGTGCCACCAGTGATTTGCCTGAGGGTGAAGGGTACGGTTGCACTGAAGCTTTCTTT. Protein sequence: CATSDLPEGEGYGCTEAFF. The genes are TRBV24-1 and TRBJ1-1; no firm D call. V lost 0 bases and J 4 bases, leaving 23 bases between the germline ends. Germline CDR1 reads KGHDR; CDR2 reads SFDVKD. The CDR3 length is 19 residues.

This clonotype was seen a few times. The V and J genes are TRBV7-2 and TRBJ1-3; D perhaps matches TRBD1 (5 bases). The CDR3 runs to 15 residues. V lost 2 bases and J 6 bases, leaving 14 bases between the germline ends. Looked up from germline, CDR1 is SGHTA and CDR2 is FQGNSA. CDR3 sequence (DNA): TGTGCCAGCAGCTTAAGCCAAGGAGGGGAAAACACCATATATTTT. Encoded protein: CASSLSQGGENTIYF.

The chain joins TRBV7-6 to TRBJ1-2; possible D gene TRBD1, 6 bases. Germline loops: CDR1 SGHVS, CDR2 FNYEAQ. This CDR3 is built from 16 residues. Trimming pared 5 bases from V and 5 bases from J, leaving 21 bases between. This CDR3 is CASSRRLGGLAYGYTF. The CDR3 nucleotides read TGTGCCAGCAGCCGGAGGTTGGGGGGCTTAGCTTATGGCTACACCTTC.

This chain links TRBV6-5 with TRBJ2-7; a weak D match, TRBD2 (5 bases). Germline values: CDR1 MNHEY, CDR2 SVGAGI. The CDR3 spans 14 residues. V gave up 1 base and J gave up 5 bases, with 12 bases separating them. CDR3 amino acids: CASSYFGVRDEQYF. The CDR3 bases are TGTGCCAGCAGTTACTTCGGTGTGAGGGACGAGCAGTACTTC.

The chain carries TRBV6-1 and TRBJ2-1; the D gene is possibly TRBD2 (6 bases). Germline CDR1 and CDR2: MNHNS and SASEGT. V dropped 5 bases and J dropped 4 bases, with 18 bases sitting between them. The CDR3 is 16 residues long. CDR3 region: CASSTLGSGVYNEQFF. For the CDR3, the DNA is TGTGCCAGCAGTACCCTGGGTAGCGGAGTTTACAATGAGCAGTTCTTC.

The table lists this clonotype with a few counts. V and J are TRBV29-1 and TRBJ1-1, with D unclear. Germline V gene data show CDR1 as SQVTM and CDR2 as ANQGSEA. Trimming cost V 6 bases and J 0 bases, with 11 bases left between them. This CDR3 spans 13 amino acids. CDR3 residues: CSVEILLNTEAFF. CDR3 bases: TGCAGCGTGGAGATACTCTTGAACACTGAAGCTTTCTTT.